This T cell receptor beta chain was obtained from a study of Tregs in tolerant kidney transplant recipients. Across the whole study: An approximately 3-day belatacept mixed lymphocyte reaction, sometimes plus 5-day graft donor restimulation, preceded CD4+CD25+CD127- sorting. Sorting used antibodies to exclude donor cells. Study outcomes and limitations: Activated donor B cell expansion appeared to reveal the most relevant donor-specific TCRbeta repertoire. Biological reproducibility was not directly addressed, but technical replication error appeared minimal.

As for this clone: The antigen is unknown.

The data were produced by immunoSEQ multiplex PCR, yet TCRdb's version contains in-frame clones alone and is incomplete. The data show about 44,000 clones, 95% to 96% seen once. The germline V gene encodes CDR1 SQVTM and CDR2 ANQGSEA. Trimming at V came to 7 bases and at J to 0 bases, leaving 5 bases not matched to a gene. This CDR3 comprises 14 residues. This rearrangement joins TRBV29-1 to TRBJ1-4, with 7 bases fitting TRBD1. This TCR was recovered from a human donor in good health. The specimen sequenced was Tregs from blood cultured with allogeneic cells. Written as DNA, the CDR3 is TGCAGCGCTTCCCAGGGGGCAACTAATGAAAAACTGTTTTTT. Amino acid sequence: CSASQGATNEKLFF. The full variable domain, in which reference TRBV29-1 and TRBJ1-4 provide the parts outside the CDR3, is SAVISQKPSRDICQRGTSLTIQCQVDSQVTMMFWYRQQPGQSLTLIATANQGSEATYESGFVIDKFPISRPNLTFSTLTVSNMSPEDSSIYLCSASQGATNEKLFFGSGTQLSVL.